This T cell receptor beta chain was documented in a study of blood T cells in healthy people across ages. Study context: For every two T cells, template switching captured about one barcoded beta molecule.

This CDR3 comprises 14 residues. From germline, CDR1 is SGHRS and CDR2 YFSETQ. J gave up 7 bases and V 4 bases, and 7 bases lay outside the gene matches. A second 7 to 11 cycle PCR used barcoded and J-beta primers. Per-sample output comprised a minimum of 2.5 million paired-end reads containing CDR3. TCRdb ran MiXCR on the 5' RACE reads and lists one entry per CDR3 protein. The table shows roughly 640,000 distinct CDR3 sequences, with under 30% occurring only once. At least ten counts were recorded for this clonotype. Isolation per sample recovered at least 6 million PBMCs. The extraction recovered at least 6 micrograms of total RNA per sample.

This sequence joins TRBV5-1 and TRBJ1-4; 7 bases fit TRBD1. The source material was blood. The TCR originated in a woman aged 80 or over in good health. Here the CDR3 reads CASSAQGRGEKLFF. CDR3 nucleotides: TGCGCCAGCAGCGCACAGGGGCGAGGTGAAAAACTGTTTTTT.